The 31 T cell receptor beta chains reported below all come from one sample, sequenced in a study of chemoradiotherapy in HPV16-positive cancers. Method: immunoSEQ multiplex PCR; TCRdb's copy keeps in-frame clones and lacks some. The sample includes some 2,500 clones, 88% seen only once; the top ten take approximately 3%. Here the sequenced sample was tumor tissue, taken from a patient who underwent chemoradiotherapy. The receptors derive from a human donor with HPV-associated anogenital cancer.

This chain connects TRBV6-1 to TRBJ2-5; D is possibly TRBD2 (7 bases). Germline assignment: CDR1 MNHNS and CDR2 SASEGT. This CDR3 has 15 amino acids. Trimming removed 1 base at V and 0 bases at J, with 9 bases between. In DNA form, the CDR3 reads TGTGCCAGCAGTGAAGAGGGGGGGTACCAAGAGACCCAGTACTTC. Its translation: CASSEEGGYQETQYF.

The chain joins TRBV5-1 to TRBJ2-7; 9 nucleotides align to TRBD2. This CDR3 is built from 15 residues. The junction had 15 bases not matched to a gene; V was cut back by 5 bases and J by 9 bases. The germline CDR1 and CDR2 sequences are SGHRS and YFSETQ. In DNA, the CDR3 is TGCGCCAGCAGTTTAGGCCCTAGCGGGAATGGTGGGCAGTACGTC. This encodes CASSLGPSGNGGQYV.

The chain has TRBV21-1 and TRBJ2-3; the DNA was not used to check the table's D call, TRBD2. TRBV21-1 is recorded as a pseudogene. This CDR3 region has 16 residues. CDR3 sequence (DNA): TGTGCCATACCAAGTAGCGGGAGGGCCGGCGGAGATACGCAGTATTTT. Protein product: CAIPSSGRAGGDTQYF.

This chain connects TRBV5-6 to TRBJ2-5; D is tentatively TRBD1 or TRBD2 (5 bases each). CDR1 is SGHDT, CDR2 YYEEEE, per germline. V lost 0 bases, J lost 2 bases, and 17 bases lay in between. The CDR3 is 17 residues long. CDR3 bases: TGTGCCAGCAGCTTGGAGGGACCAGCGGAACGACAAGAGACCCAGTACTTC. Encoded protein: CASSLEGPAERQETQYF. Combining the CDR3 with reference TRBV5-6 and TRBJ2-5 gives the whole variable domain DAGVTQSPTHLIKTRGQQVTLRCSPKSGHDTVSWYQQALGQGPQFIFQYYEEEERQRGNFPDRFSGHQFPNYSSELNVNALLLGDSALYLCASSLEGPAERQETQYFGPGTRLLVL.

The chain combines TRBV2 with TRBJ2-3; D call uncertain. The CDR3 loop spans 14 amino acids. Germline V gene sequence: CDR1 SNHLY, CDR2 FYNNEI. V gave up 5 bases and J gave up 2 bases, with 11 bases separating them. CDR3 in DNA: TGTGCCAGCAGTCTCGACGGCTACACAGATACGCAGTATTTT. Its protein is CASSLDGYTDTQYF.

The chain combines TRBV4-3 with TRBJ1-1; D is perhaps TRBD1 (5 bases). Germline CDR1 is LGHNA and CDR2 is YSLEER. The CDR3 totals 16 residues. With 1 base removed from V and 5 bases from J, the gap between germline ends came to 17 bases. CDR3 sequence reads: CASSQGGLGSRTEAFF. In nucleotides, the CDR3 is TGCGCCAGCAGCCAAGGGGGGTTAGGTTCGAGGACTGAAGCTTTCTTT.

The chain carries TRBV25-1 and TRBJ1-2; D gene ambiguous. The germline V gene has CDR1 MGHDK and CDR2 SYGVNS. Trimming pared 1 base from V and 4 bases from J, leaving 10 bases between. The CDR3 consists of 14 residues. In DNA form, the CDR3 reads TGTGCCAGCAGTGAATCGTGGGCCGCCTATGGCTACACCTTC. It codes for CASSESWAAYGYTF.

The chain recombines TRBV7-9 with TRBJ2-5; 13 nucleotides match TRBD2. The trim removed 4 bases at V and 5 bases at J, leaving 7 bases unmatched. Germline values: CDR1 SEHNR, CDR2 FQNEAQ (reference sequence). The CDR3 loop spans 16 amino acids. The CDR3 DNA sequence: TGTGCCAGCAGCTCCTGGACTAGCGGGAGTGGGGAGACCCAGTACTTC. Translated: CASSSWTSGSGETQYF.

V usage is TRBV10-1 and J usage is TRBJ2-1; D gene uncertain. V dropped 2 bases and J dropped 0 bases, with 17 bases sitting between them. This CDR3 comprises 18 residues. Per germline, CDR1 WNHNN and CDR2 SYGVQD (reference sequence). DNA of the CDR3: TGCGCCAGCAGTGAGCATGATGGCAGCTCGAGCTCCTACAATGAGCAGTTCTTC. Translating it yields CASSEHDGSSSSYNEQFF.

This clone appeared once. This sequence joins TRBV27 and TRBJ1-1, with 7 bases that match TRBD1. Germline V gene sequence: CDR1 MNHEY, CDR2 SMNVEV (reference sequence). The CDR3 totals 15 residues. The V gene end was trimmed by 5 bases and the J gene end by 0 bases; junction bases not matched to a gene: 6. The CDR3 region is CASSPGTAMNTEAFF. CDR3 bases: TGTGCCAGCAGTCCGGGGACAGCAATGAACACTGAAGCTTTCTTT.

V usage is TRBV6-5 and J usage is TRBJ1-1; 7 nucleotides agree with TRBD1. V was clipped by 8 bases and J by 4 bases; unmatched bases: 4. Germline-derived CDR1 and CDR2 are MNHEY and SVGAGI. This CDR3 has 12 residues. CDR3 sequence (DNA): TGTGCCAGCCAAACAGGGGTCACTGAAGCTTTCTTT. It encodes CASQTGVTEAFF.

The genes are TRBV5-1 and TRBJ1-2; 10 nucleotides align to TRBD1. CDR1 is SGHRS and CDR2 is YFSETQ in the germline V gene. The CDR3 has 14 residues. Trimming cost V 3 bases and J 7 bases; bases outside gene matches: 6. The CDR3 spells CASSSGTGEGGYTF. In DNA, the CDR3 is TGCGCCAGCAGCTCCGGGACAGGGGAAGGTGGCTACACCTTC.

V usage is TRBV29-1 and J usage is TRBJ1-3; possible D gene TRBD1, 5 bases. Germline CDR1 SQVTM, CDR2 ANQGSEA. This CDR3 region has 15 residues. The germline V and J ends were trimmed by 7 bases and 0 bases, with 16 bases remaining between them. CDR3 protein: CSGWGVSSSGNTIYF. In DNA form, the CDR3 reads TGCAGCGGATGGGGGGTTTCAAGCTCTGGAAACACCATATATTTT.

V usage is TRBV5-3 and J usage is TRBJ2-7; no clear D. TRBV5-3 is identified as an open reading frame with a role that is uncertain. The CDR3 contains 16 residues. V was clipped by 3 bases and J by 0 bases, with 16 bases between them. The CDR3 sequence: CARSSEDSRNSYEQYF. The CDR3 coding sequence is TGTGCCAGAAGCTCTGAAGACTCCCGAAACTCCTACGAGCAGTACTTC.

This clone is termed large. The chain carries TRBV6-1 and TRBJ2-1, with 9 bases identical to TRBD1. Germline V gives CDR1 MNHNS, CDR2 SASEGT. This CDR3 has 13 amino acids. J gave up 6 bases and V 7 bases, and 4 bases lay outside the gene matches. CDR3 nucleotides: TGTGCCAGCACTGGGACAGGGCTCAATGAGCAGTTCTTC. Translation: CASTGTGLNEQFF.

The chain uses TRBV28 and TRBJ1-5; no clear D. V dropped 3 bases and J dropped 3 bases, with 3 bases sitting between them. This CDR3 region has 12 residues. Germline V gene lookup returns CDR1 MDHEN and CDR2 SYDVKM. CDR3 in amino acids: CASSFDNQPQHF. The CDR3 DNA reads TGTGCCAGCAGTTTTGACAATCAGCCCCAGCATTTT.

The chain links TRBV5-1 to TRBJ2-2; 9 bases are a match to TRBD1. Germline V gene sequence: CDR1 SGHRS, CDR2 YFSETQ. V lost 5 bases, J lost 4 bases, and 9 bases stayed unmatched. CDR3 length: 16 amino acids. DNA of the CDR3: TGCGCCAGCAGATTAATCGGGACAGGGACCACCGGGGAGCTGTTTTTT. Its protein is CASRLIGTGTTGELFF. The entire variable domain, with the rest obtained from reference TRBV5-1 and TRBJ2-2, is as follows: KAGVTQTPRYLIKTRGQQVTLSCSPISGHRSVSWYQQTPGQGLQFLFEYFSETQRNKGNFPGRFSGRQFSNSRSEMNVSTLELGDSALYLCASRLIGTGTTGELFFGEGSRLTVL.

The chain recombines TRBV5-1 with TRBJ1-3; D unresolved. This CDR3 has 17 amino acids. From germline, CDR1 is SGHRS and CDR2 YFSETQ. V was pared by 1 base and J by 0 bases, with 14 bases between. DNA for the CDR3: TGCGCCAGCAGCTTGAATCCCCCGGCCTTCTCTGGAAACACCATATATTTT. Protein sequence: CASSLNPPAFSGNTIYF. Supplemented by reference TRBV5-1 and TRBJ1-3, the full variable domain reads KAGVTQTPRYLIKTRGQQVTLSCSPISGHRSVSWYQQTPGQGLQFLFEYFSETQRNKGNFPGRFSGRQFSNSRSEMNVSTLELGDSALYLCASSLNPPAFSGNTIYFGEGSWLTVV.

V and J are TRBV9 and TRBJ2-5, with 7 bases aligning to TRBD2. Germline CDR1 SGDLS, CDR2 YYNGEE. The CDR3 covers 15 residues. With 0 bases clipped from V and 5 bases from J, the junction kept 7 bases outside the gene matches. In nucleotides, the CDR3 is TGTGCCAGCAGCGTAGGCGGGAGCCTCCGGGAGACCCAGTACTTC. Protein product: CASSVGGSLRETQYF.

J is TRBJ2-7 and V is TRBV5-5; D gene uncertain. Trimming pared 0 bases from V and 5 bases from J, leaving 9 bases between. The V gene's germline CDR1 is SGHKS and CDR2 YYEKEE (reference sequence). This CDR3 spans 13 amino acids. CDR3 bases: TGTGCCAGCAGCTTGGAAGGGAAGGACGAGCAGTACGTC. This gives the protein CASSLEGKDEQYV.

The chain couples TRBV11-2 to TRBJ2-7; D is ambiguous. The CDR3 is made up of 13 amino acids. Trimming pared 5 bases from V and 2 bases from J, leaving 10 bases between. Germline CDR1 SGHAT, CDR2 FQNNGV. Written as DNA, the CDR3 is TGTGCCAGCAGCCCGTACCTAGCCTACGAGCAGTACTTC. Translated: CASSPYLAYEQYF. Filled out from reference TRBV11-2 and TRBJ2-7, the complete variable domain reads EAGVAQSPRYKIIEKRQSVAFWCNPISGHATLYWYQQILGQGPKLLIQFQNNGVVDDSQLPKDRFSAERLKGVDSTLKIQPAKLEDSAVYLCASSPYLAYEQYFGPGTRLTVT.

V and J are TRBV7-9 and TRBJ2-7; D unresolved. The germline V gene has CDR1 SEHNR and CDR2 FQNEAQ (reference sequence). The CDR3 has 16 residues. The ends were cut back, 2 bases at V and 0 bases at J, with 14 bases in the middle. CDR3 DNA: TGTGCCAGCAGCTTAAGGGCGGCTAGGAGCTCCTACGAGCAGTACTTC. This gives the protein CASSLRAARSSYEQYF. Together with reference TRBV7-9 and TRBJ2-7, the CDR3 gives the full variable domain: DTGVSQNPRHKITKRGQNVTFRCDPISEHNRLYWYRQTLGQGPEFLTYFQNEAQLEKSRLLSDRFSAERPKGSFSTLEIQRTEQGDSAMYLCASSLRAARSSYEQYFGPGTRLTVT.

The chain combines TRBV29-1 with TRBJ2-4, with TRBD2 matching over 7 bases. The CDR3 is 13 amino acids. The V gene end was trimmed by 7 bases and the J gene end by 0 bases; junction bases not matched to a gene: 3. Germline lookup yields CDR1 SQVTM and CDR2 ANQGSEA. CDR3 bases: TGCAGCGGGGGGGGTGAAGCCAAAAACATTCAGTACTTC. It encodes CSGGGEAKNIQYF.

The chain joins TRBV2 to TRBJ2-3; TRBD2 matches at 7 bases. The CDR3 has 13 amino acids. Germline assignment: CDR1 SNHLY and CDR2 FYNNEI. V lost 7 bases, J lost 5 bases, and 6 bases stayed unmatched. CDR3 coding DNA: TGTGCCAGCACTAGCGGTGGTCGAGATACGCAGTATTTT. It codes for CASTSGGRDTQYF. The entire variable domain, with the rest obtained from reference TRBV2 and TRBJ2-3, is as follows: EPEVTQTPSHQVTQMGQEVILRCVPISNHLYFYWYRQILGQKVEFLVSFYNNEISEKSEIFDDQFSVERPDGSNFTLKIRSTKLEDSAMYFCASTSGGRDTQYFGPGTRLTVL.

The V gene is TRBV27, the J gene TRBJ1-2, with D perhaps TRBD1 (6 bases). Germline loops: CDR1 MNHEY, CDR2 SMNVEV (reference sequence). The V end was cut by 0 bases, the J end by 8 bases, with 19 bases between. The CDR3 is 16 residues long. In DNA, the CDR3 is TGTGCCAGCAGTTTATCGGCAGGGGACCTTTTATCAGGCTACACCTTC. Its translation is CASSLSAGDLLSGYTF.

The chain has TRBV6-1 and TRBJ1-2; D is unclear. The CDR3 spans 12 residues. V was pared by 3 bases and J by 6 bases, with 8 bases between. Germline V CDR1 and CDR2: MNHNS, SASEGT. This CDR3 is CASSDSSDGYTF. The DNA for the CDR3 is TGTGCCAGCAGTGACAGCTCGGATGGCTACACCTTC.

This clone showed up just a few times. This sequence joins TRBV4-2 and TRBJ1-1; 8 nucleotides align to TRBD1. CDR3 length equals 15 residues. Germline values: CDR1 LGHNA, CDR2 YNFKEQ. V trimming: 3 bases; J trimming: 5 bases; junction bases outside the gene matches: 8. DNA for the CDR3: TGTGCCAGCAGCCAGGAAACAGGGGGAAAGACTGAAGCTTTCTTT. Translation gives CASSQETGGKTEAFF.

Written as DNA, the CDR3 is TGTGCCAGCAGGGTAATCTACGAGCAGTACGTC. Residues: CASRVIYEQYV. V is TRBV6-5 and J is TRBJ2-7; D unclear. This CDR3 comprises 11 residues. V lost 6 bases to trimming and J lost 3 bases, with 6 bases between them. The germline V gene has CDR1 MNHEY and CDR2 SVGAGI.

This rearrangement joins TRBV9 to TRBJ2-6; D remains unclear. V lost 1 base and J lost 0, with 14 bases in between. The CDR3 extends over 18 amino acids. The germline CDR1 and CDR2 sequences are SGDLS and YYNGEE. The CDR3 nucleotides are TGTGCCAGCAGCGTACGGGCTAGGGATGACTCTGGGGCCAACGTCCTGACTTTC. It translates to CASSVRARDDSGANVLTF.

This clone was counted only a few times. The chain combines TRBV11-3 with TRBJ2-7; D not certain. Germline V gene data show CDR1 as SGHNT and CDR2 as YENEEA. This CDR3 is 13 amino acids long. V lost 0 bases, J lost 5 bases, and 8 bases lay in between. The CDR3 DNA reads TGTGCCAGCAGCTTAGATTTCTTCGACGAGCAGTACGTC. The encoded protein is CASSLDFFDEQYV.

The J gene is TRBJ1-1, the V gene TRBV18, with TRBD1 matching over 7 bases. V trimming: 3 bases; J trimming: 0 bases; junction bases outside the gene matches: 4. Germline CDR1 KGHSH, CDR2 LQKENI. This CDR3 region has 15 residues. DNA of the CDR3: TGTGCCAGCTCACCCCAGGGGGGCCTGAACACTGAAGCTTTCTTT. Amino acid sequence: CASSPQGGLNTEAFF.